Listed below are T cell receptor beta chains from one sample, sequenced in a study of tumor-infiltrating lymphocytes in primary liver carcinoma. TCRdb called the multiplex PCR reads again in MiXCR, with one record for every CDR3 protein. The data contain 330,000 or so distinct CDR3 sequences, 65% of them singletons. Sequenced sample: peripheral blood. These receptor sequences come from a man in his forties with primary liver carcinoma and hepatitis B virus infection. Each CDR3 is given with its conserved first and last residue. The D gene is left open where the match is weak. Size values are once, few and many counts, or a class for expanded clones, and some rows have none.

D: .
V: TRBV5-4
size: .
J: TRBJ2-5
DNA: TGTGCCAGCAGCCCTCCCGGGGACTCTAGAGGAGAGACCCAGTACTTC
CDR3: CASSPPGDSRGETQYF

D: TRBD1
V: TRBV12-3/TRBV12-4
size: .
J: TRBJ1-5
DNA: TGTGCCAGCAGTTTATTAGGGGGCGGTAATCAGCCCCAGCATTTT
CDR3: CASSLLGGGNQPQHF

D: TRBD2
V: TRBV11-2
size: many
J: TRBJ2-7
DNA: TGTGCCAGTTCGAGACTAGCGGGAGGGTACGAGCAGTACTTC
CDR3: CASSRLAGGYEQYF

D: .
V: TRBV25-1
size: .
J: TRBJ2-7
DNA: TGTGCCAGCAGTGAAGGTAGAACCGAGCAGTACTTC
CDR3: CASSEGRTEQYF

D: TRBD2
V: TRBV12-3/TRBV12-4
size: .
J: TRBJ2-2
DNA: TGTGCCATCGGGACTAGCGGGAGCACCGGGGAGCTGTTTTTT
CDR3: CAIGTSGSTGELFF

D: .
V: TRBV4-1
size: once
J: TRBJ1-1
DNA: TGCGCCAGCAGCCATGTGTTTCTGTCGAACACTGAAGCATTCTTT
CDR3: CASSHVFLSNTEAFF

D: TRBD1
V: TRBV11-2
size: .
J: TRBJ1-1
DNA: TGTGCCAGCAGTAGACAGGGGAGCACTGAAGCTTTCTTT
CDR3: CASSRQGSTEAFF

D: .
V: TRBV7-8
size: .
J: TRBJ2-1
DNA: TGTGCCAGCAGCTTCCAACCCCGAGATAAGCAGTTCTTC
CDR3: CASSFQPRDKQFF

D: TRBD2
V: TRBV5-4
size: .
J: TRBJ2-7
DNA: TGTGCCAGCAGCTTGGATGGCGGGAGTCTCTACGAGCAATACTTC
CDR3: CASSLDGGSLYEQYF

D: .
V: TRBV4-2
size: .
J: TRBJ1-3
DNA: TGTGCCAGCAGCCAAGATTGGGCGCGGGGAGACACCACATATTTT
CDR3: CASSQDWARGDTTYF

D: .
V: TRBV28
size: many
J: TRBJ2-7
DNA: TGTGCCAGCAGGACAGTCGGACTCTACGAGCAGTACTTC
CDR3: CASRTVGLYEQYF

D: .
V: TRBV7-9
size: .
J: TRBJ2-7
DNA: TGTGCCAGCAGCTTTAATACGGTGGGGGTTAGGCTGGGAACCGAGCAGTACTTC
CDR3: CASSFNTVGVRLGTEQYF

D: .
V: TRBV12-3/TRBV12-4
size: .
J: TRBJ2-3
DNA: TGTGCCAGCAGTTTAGACAGAGCAGATACGCATTATTTT
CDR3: CASSLDRADTHYF

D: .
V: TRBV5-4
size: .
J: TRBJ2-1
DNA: TGTGCCAGCAGCACCGGGGCAGGGCTATCCTACAATGAGCAGTTCTTC
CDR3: CASSTGAGLSYNEQFF

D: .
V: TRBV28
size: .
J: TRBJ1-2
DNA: TGTGCCAGCAGTTTTCAGGGGCCTGGCTACACCTTC
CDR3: CASSFQGPGYTF

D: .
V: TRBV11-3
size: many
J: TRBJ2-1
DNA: TGTGCCAGCAGCTTAGCCAACTCCTACAATGAGCAGTTCTTC
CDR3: CASSLANSYNEQFF

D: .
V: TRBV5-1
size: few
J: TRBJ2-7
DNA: TGCGCCAGCAGGGAGGGGGGGTCCTACGAGCAGTACTTC
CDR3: CASREGGSYEQYF

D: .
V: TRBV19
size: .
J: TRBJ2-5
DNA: TGTGCCAGTAGACTAATGGGACAAACCCAAGAGACCCAGTACTTC
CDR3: CASRLMGQTQETQYF

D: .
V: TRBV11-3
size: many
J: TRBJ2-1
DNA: TGTGCCAGCAGCTTAGATAGCCAGCCCCTATACAATGAGCAGTTCTTC
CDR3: CASSLDSQPLYNEQFF

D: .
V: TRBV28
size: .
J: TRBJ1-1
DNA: TGTGCCAGCAGTTGGGACCCTGGGACCACTGAAGCTTTCTTT
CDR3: CASSWDPGTTEAFF

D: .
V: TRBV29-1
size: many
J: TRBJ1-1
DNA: TGCAGCGTTGGAACGACAGCCGGGACCACTGAAGCTTTCTTT
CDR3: CSVGTTAGTTEAFF

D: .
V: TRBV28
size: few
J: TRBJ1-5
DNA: TGTGCCAGCATCGCGACGGGCAATCAGCCCCAGCATTTT
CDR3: CASIATGNQPQHF

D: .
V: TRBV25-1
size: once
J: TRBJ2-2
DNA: TGTGCCAGCAGTGAGGGGGTAAGCCGCCTAACCGGGGAGCTGTTTTTT
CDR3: CASSEGVSRLTGELFF

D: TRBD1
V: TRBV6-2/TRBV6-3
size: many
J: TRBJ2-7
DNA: TGTGCCGCGTGGGGACAGGGTTACGAGCAGTACTTC
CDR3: CAAWGQGYEQYF

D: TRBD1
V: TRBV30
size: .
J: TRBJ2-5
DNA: TGTGCCCAAGACAGGGGGTACCAAGAGACCCAGTACTTC
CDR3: CAQDRGYQETQYF

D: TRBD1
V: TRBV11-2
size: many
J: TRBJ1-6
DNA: TGTGCCAGCAGCTCCCAGGGGGGTGATTCACCCCTCCACTTT
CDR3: CASSSQGGDSPLHF

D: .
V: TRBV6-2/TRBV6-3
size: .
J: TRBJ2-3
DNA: TGTGCCAGCAGGCAGACGGCAGATACGCACTATTTT
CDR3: CASRQTADTHYF

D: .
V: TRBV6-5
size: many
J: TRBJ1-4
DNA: TGTGCCAGCAGCCCTACAGGCCAACGGGCTAATGAAAAACTGTTTTTT
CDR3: CASSPTGQRANEKLFF

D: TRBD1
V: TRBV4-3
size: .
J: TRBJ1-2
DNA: TGCGCCAACAGTCCCTCTTCGGACAGGACCCTGGGCTACACCTTC
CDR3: CANSPSSDRTLGYTF

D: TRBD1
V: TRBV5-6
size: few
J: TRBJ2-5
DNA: TGTGCCAGCAGCTTAGGACAGGGAAAGACCCTGTACTTC
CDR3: CASSLGQGKTLYF

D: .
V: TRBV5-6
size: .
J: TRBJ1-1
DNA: TGTGCCAGCAGCTTGAGGAGGGGCACTGAAGCTTTCTTT
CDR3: CASSLRRGTEAFF

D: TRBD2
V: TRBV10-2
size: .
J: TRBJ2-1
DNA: TGCGCCAGCAGTGGGAGACTAGTGGGAGGGCGGTTCTTC
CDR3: CASSGRLVGGRFF

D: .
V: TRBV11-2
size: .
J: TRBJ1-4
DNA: TGTGCCAGCAGCTTACTCGGGGATAATGAAAAACTGTTTTTT
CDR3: CASSLLGDNEKLFF

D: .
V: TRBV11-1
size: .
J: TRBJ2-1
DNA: TGTGCCAGCAGCTTAGAAGCTAGTGGGCACAATGAGCAGTTCTTC
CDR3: CASSLEASGHNEQFF

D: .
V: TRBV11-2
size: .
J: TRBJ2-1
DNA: TGTGCCAGCAGCTTACTTCCTAGCGTGAGTAACAATGAGCATTCCTTC
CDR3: CASSLLPSVSNNEHSF

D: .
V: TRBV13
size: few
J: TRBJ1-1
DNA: TGTGCCAGCAGCTTAGCCGCGTTCGGCATGAACACTGAAGCTTTCTTT
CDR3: CASSLAAFGMNTEAFF

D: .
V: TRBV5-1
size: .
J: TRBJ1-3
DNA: TGCGCCAGCAGCGAAGGACGGGAGGGAAACACCATATATTTT
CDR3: CASSEGREGNTIYF

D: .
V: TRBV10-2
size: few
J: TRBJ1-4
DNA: TGCGCCAGCAGTGAGGGGGGAAGAACTAATGAAAAACTGTTATTT
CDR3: CASSEGGRTNEKLLF

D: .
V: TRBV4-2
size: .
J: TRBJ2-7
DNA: TGTGCCAGCAGCCAAGACAGTACCCTGAGCGCCTACGAGCAGCACTTC
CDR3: CASSQDSTLSAYEQHF

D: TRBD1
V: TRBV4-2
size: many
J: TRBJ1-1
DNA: TGTGCCAGCAGCCCCCTCGCAGGGACAGGCACTGAAGCTTTCTTT
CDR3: CASSPLAGTGTEAFF

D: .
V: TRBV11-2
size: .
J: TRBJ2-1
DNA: TGTGCCAGCAGCAAAGGCGGAGACAATGAGAAGTTCTTC
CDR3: CASSKGGDNEKFF

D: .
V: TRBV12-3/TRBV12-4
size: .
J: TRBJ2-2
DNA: TGTGCCAGCAGTTTCCAGCCACTTTCTACCCAGATCGGGGAGCTGTTTTTT
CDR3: CASSFQPLSTQIGELFF

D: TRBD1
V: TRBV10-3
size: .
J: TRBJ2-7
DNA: TGTACCATCAGTGCAACGGGACAGGGAGCAGGTGAGCAGTACTTC
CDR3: CTISATGQGAGEQYF

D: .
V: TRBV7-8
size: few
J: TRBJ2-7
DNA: TGTGCCAGCAGCTTAGTGGCGCTAGCATACGAGCAGTACTTC
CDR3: CASSLVALAYEQYF

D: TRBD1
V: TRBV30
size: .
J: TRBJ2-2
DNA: TGTACCTTCTCCGGGACAGAAACCGGGGAGCTGTTTTTT
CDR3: CTFSGTETGELFF

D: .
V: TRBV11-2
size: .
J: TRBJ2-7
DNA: TGCGCCAGCAGCTTTATAGGGACTTACGAGCAGTACTTC
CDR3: CASSFIGTYEQYF

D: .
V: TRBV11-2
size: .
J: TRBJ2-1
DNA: TGTGCCAGCAGCTTTCCCCCGGGGACCCGGCCTGGTAATGAGCAGTTCTTC
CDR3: CASSFPPGTRPGNEQFF

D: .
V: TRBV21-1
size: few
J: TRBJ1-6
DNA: TGTGCCAGCAGCAAAGGGGGCGGACCCGTCCCACCCCTCCACTTT
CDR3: CASSKGGGPVPPLHF

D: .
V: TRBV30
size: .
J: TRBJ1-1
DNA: TGTGCCCGGAACAGGTTGAACACTGAAGCTTTCTTT
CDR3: CARNRLNTEAFF

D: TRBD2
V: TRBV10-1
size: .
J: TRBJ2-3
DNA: TGCGCCAACAGAGGGAGGGGTACCACAGATACGCAGTATTTT
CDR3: CANRGRGTTDTQYF

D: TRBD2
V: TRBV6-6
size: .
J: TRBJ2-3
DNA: TGTACCAGCAGTTATGTAGCGGGGACCGCAGATACGCAGTATTTT
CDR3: CTSSYVAGTADTQYF

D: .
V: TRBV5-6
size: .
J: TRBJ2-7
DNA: TGTGCCAGCAGCTTGGGACAGCCCTACTCCTACGAGCAGTACTTC
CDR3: CASSLGQPYSYEQYF

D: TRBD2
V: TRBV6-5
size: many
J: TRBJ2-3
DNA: TGTGCCAGCAGTTACTCACTAGCGGGAAGGACGCAGTATTTT
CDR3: CASSYSLAGRTQYF

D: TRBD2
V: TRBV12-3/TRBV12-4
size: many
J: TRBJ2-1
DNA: TGTGCCAGCAACCCGGGACTAGGGGCCGGTGAGCAGTTCTTC
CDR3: CASNPGLGAGEQFF

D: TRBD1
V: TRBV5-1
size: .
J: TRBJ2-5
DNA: TGCGCCAGCAGCCCCATTGGACAGGGAGAGACCCAGTACTTC
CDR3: CASSPIGQGETQYF

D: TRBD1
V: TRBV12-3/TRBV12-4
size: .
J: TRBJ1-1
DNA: TGTGCCACCGACAGGGGAGTTCTGAACACTGAAGCTTTCTTT
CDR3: CATDRGVLNTEAFF

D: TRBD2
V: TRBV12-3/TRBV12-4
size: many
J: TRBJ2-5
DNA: TGTGCCAGCAGTTTAAGACTAGCGGACCTCCAAGAGACCCAGTACTTC
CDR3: CASSLRLADLQETQYF

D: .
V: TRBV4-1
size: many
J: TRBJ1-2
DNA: TGCGCCAGCAGCCAAGATGGCAGGCTTTCATATGGCTACACCTTC
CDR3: CASSQDGRLSYGYTF

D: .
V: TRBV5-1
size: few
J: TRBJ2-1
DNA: TGCGCCAGCAGTTTGGAGTGGAAGTTCCTCAATGAGCAGTTCTTC
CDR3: CASSLEWKFLNEQFF

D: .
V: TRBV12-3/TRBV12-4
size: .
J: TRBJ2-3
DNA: TGTGCCAGCGGTAGGGGCGTTAGCACGGATACGCAGTATTTT
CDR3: CASGRGVSTDTQYF